This entry features one TCR beta chain sequence. Its antigen is not known. The CDR3 totals 18 residues. The germline V gene has CDR1 SGHDT and CDR2 YYEEEE. Trimming removed 2 bases from V and 4 bases from J; junction bases left unmatched: 13. 60 Vbeta and 13 Jbeta primers were used in PCR. Clones were sequenced by immunoSEQ multiplex PCR, and TCRdb holds only the in-frame ones, with some missing. This sample has around 130,000 clones; 61% occur once, and the top ten carry about 1.7%. The sample comes from a study of cytomegalovirus exposure and HLA in healthy donors. Study at large: The study's early data release held tens of millions of unique TCRs from HLA-typed donors. Overall study results and limits: In a later analysis, V- and J-gene trimming of beta chains associated with a DCLRE1C missense variant, replicated independently.

The V gene is TRBV5-6, the J gene TRBJ2-1, with 9 bases that match TRBD1. Sequenced: PBMCs. The TCR comes from a male donor in good health and CMV-seronegative. The CDR3 spells CASSFLLRNRGQYNEQFF. The DNA of the CDR3 is TGTGCCAGCAGCTTCCTGCTCCGTAACAGGGGGCAGTACAATGAGCAGTTCTTC.